Presented here are 29 T cell receptor beta chains from one specimen sequenced in a study of cytomegalovirus exposure and HLA in healthy donors. 13 Jbeta primers and 60 Vbeta primers were used for the PCR. Using immunoSEQ multiplex PCR, the repertoire was profiled, and TCRdb retains in-frame clones only, with some absent. The sample lists some 130,000 clones; just under 90% were seen once. Sequencing was carried out using PBMCs. These receptors came from a woman in her twenties or thirties in good health and CMV-seronegative.

V gene TRBV5-1 combines with J gene TRBJ1-2; 9 nucleotides align to TRBD1. CDR1 is SGHRS, CDR2 YFSETQ, per germline. The CDR3 is made up of 15 amino acids. With V trimmed by 4 bases and J by 4 bases, 8 bases remained unmatched. The CDR3: CASSRGQGQFYGYTF. The CDR3 DNA follows: TGCGCCAGCAGCAGGGGACAGGGCCAGTTCTATGGCTACACCTTC.

The V call is TRBV9, the J call TRBJ2-6, with 8 positions matching TRBD1. This CDR3 comprises 18 residues. Germline values: CDR1 SGDLS, CDR2 YYNGEE. Trimming at V came to 3 bases and at J to 0 bases, leaving 8 bases not matched to a gene. CDR3: CASSAGQGRHSGANVLTF. CDR3 coding DNA: TGTGCCAGCAGCGCAGGACAGGGAAGGCACTCTGGGGCCAACGTCCTGACTTTC.

The CDR3 here is CASKPNQGANGYTF. CDR3 nucleotides: TGCGCCAGCAAACCTAATCAGGGGGCCAATGGCTACACCTTC. The V and J genes are TRBV10-2 and TRBJ1-2; 8 positions agree with TRBD1. V trimming: 7 bases; J trimming: 6 bases; junction bases outside the gene matches: 10. Germline V gene data show CDR1 as WSHSY and CDR2 as SAAADI. This CDR3 is 14 amino acids long.

The chain is built from TRBV6-1 and TRBJ2-1, with a weak D call TRBD2 (6 bases). In germline, CDR1 is MNHNS, CDR2 SASEGT. The CDR3 consists of 12 residues. V was cut by 3 bases and J by 6 bases, with 6 bases left in between. CDR3 DNA: TGTGCCAGCAGTGAGGGGGGCAATGAGCAGTTCTTC. It translates to CASSEGGNEQFF.

The rearrangement joins TRBV6-1 to TRBJ2-1; 7 bases are a match to TRBD1. Germline V gene data show CDR1 as MNHNS and CDR2 as SASEGT. V dropped 7 bases and J dropped 6; count of bases not matched to a gene: 12. The CDR3 totals 15 residues. CDR3 sequence (DNA): TGTGCCAGCACCTTATCTAACAGGGGACCCAATGAGCAGTTCTTC. This gives the protein CASTLSNRGPNEQFF.

This chain joins TRBV28 and TRBJ1-5; no clear D. Between the trimmed V and J ends, which lost 7 bases and 3 bases, there was a span of 22 bases. This CDR3 is 17 amino acids long. CDR1 is MDHEN, CDR2 SYDVKM, per germline. The CDR3 loop is CASTRMVWAGTNQPQHF. The CDR3 DNA sequence: TGTGCCAGCACCAGAATGGTCTGGGCGGGAACCAATCAGCCCCAGCATTTT.

The chain has TRBV5-6 and TRBJ2-7, with TRBD2 as a possible D gene (7 bases). The CDR3 totals 14 residues. Germline loops: CDR1 SGHDT, CDR2 YYEEEE. Deletions cut 1 base from V and 3 bases from J, with 11 bases between. The CDR3 region has the DNA TGTGCCAGCAGCTTGTGGGGGGGCTACTACGAGCAGTACTTC. This encodes CASSLWGGYYEQYF.

V gene TRBV7-9 combines with J gene TRBJ2-1; the match to TRBD2 covers 11 bases. Trimming at V came to 0 bases and at J to 8 bases, leaving 12 bases not matched to a gene. Germline lookup yields CDR1 SEHNR and CDR2 FQNEAQ (reference sequence). The CDR3 consists of 18 residues. CDR3 protein: CASSLATKGTSGSDEQFF. In DNA, the CDR3 is TGTGCCAGCAGCTTAGCGACCAAGGGAACTAGCGGGAGCGATGAGCAGTTCTTC.

V gene TRBV18 combines with J gene TRBJ2-2, with D tentatively TRBD1 (5 bases). The CDR3 spans 15 residues. The V gene lost 2 bases and the J gene lost 7 bases, with 14 bases spanning the gap. Germline loops: CDR1 KGHSH, CDR2 LQKENI. In DNA, the CDR3 is TGTGCCAGCTCACCATCTCAGGGCCAGGACGGGGAGCTGTTTTTT. This codes for CASSPSQGQDGELFF.

The rearrangement uses TRBV7-8 and TRBJ1-5; weak D call: TRBD1 (5 bases). Germline V gives CDR1 SGHVS, CDR2 FQNEAQ. V was trimmed by 3 bases and J by 5 bases, leaving 11 bases between them. The CDR3 is made up of 14 amino acids. CDR3 residues: CASSFGQTDQPQHF. CDR3 nucleotide sequence: TGTGCCAGCAGCTTCGGACAAACTGATCAGCCCCAGCATTTT. The full variable domain, with the rest looked up from reference TRBV7-8 and TRBJ1-5, is GAGVSQSPRYKVAKRGQDVALRCDPISGHVSLFWYQQALGQGPEFLTYFQNEAQLDKSGLPSDRFFAERPEGSVSTLKIQRTQQEDSAVYLCASSFGQTDQPQHFGDGTRLSIL.

The chain combines TRBV18 with TRBJ1-5, with D possibly being TRBD1 (6 bases). This CDR3 spans 14 amino acids. Trimming removed 6 bases at V and 6 bases at J, with 15 bases between. Germline V lookup: CDR1 KGHSH, CDR2 LQKENI. The CDR3 region has the DNA TGTGCCAGCTCCCCGAGGGCGGACAGTCAGCCCCAGCATTTT. This codes for CASSPRADSQPQHF. The full variable domain, rest sourced from reference TRBV18 and TRBJ1-5, is NAGVMQNPRHLVRRRGQEARLRCSPMKGHSHVYWYRQLPEEGLKFMVYLQKENIIDESGMPKERFSAEFPKEGPSILRIQQVVRGDSAAYFCASSPRADSQPQHFGDGTRLSIL.

The rearrangement links TRBV28 to TRBJ2-7; 9 bases are a match to TRBD1. The CDR3 spans 15 residues. Trimming cost V 4 bases and J 4 bases; bases outside gene matches: 8. Per the germline V gene, CDR1 is MDHEN and CDR2 is SYDVKM. The CDR3: CASSSPGTGSYEQYF. CDR3 bases: TGTGCCAGCAGTTCTCCCGGGACAGGGAGTTACGAGCAGTACTTC.

The chain employs TRBV5-1 and TRBJ1-3; D remains ambiguous. Deletions cut 4 bases from V and 2 bases from J, with 10 bases between. The CDR3 length is 14 residues. CDR1 is SGHRS, CDR2 YFSETQ, per germline. CDR3 in DNA: TGCGCCAGCAGCCAGGAGGTTCCTGGAAACACCATATATTTT. Its protein product is CASSQEVPGNTIYF.

Comment on this clone: The junction differs from germline at one of its ends, possibly a read error. This sample also contains other DNA sequences that code for the same CDR3. The rearrangement uses TRBV5-4 and TRBJ1-1; TRBD1 is a possible D gene (6 bases). CDR1 and CDR2 (germline): SGHNT, YYREEE (reference sequence). The CDR3 length is 15 residues. The CDR3 spells CASSLGGHGGTEAFF. Written as DNA, the CDR3 is TGTGCCAGCAGTTTGGGGGGCCACGGAGGGACTGAAGCTTTCTTT.

The V call is TRBV5-5, the J call TRBJ1-5; D might be TRBD1 (5 bases). The CDR3 has 14 amino acids. Trimming left V 1 base short and J 4 bases short, with 9 bases between. Germline loops: CDR1 SGHKS, CDR2 YYEKEE (reference sequence). CDR3 DNA: TGTGCCAGCAGCTTGATAGGGGAAAATCAGCCCCAGCATTTT. Amino acids: CASSLIGENQPQHF.

The chain employs TRBV2 and TRBJ2-2; 9 nucleotides match TRBD1. The CDR3 is 15 residues long. CDR1 is SNHLY and CDR2 is FYNNEI in the germline V gene. J lost 7 bases, V lost 7 bases, and 10 bases had no gene match. The CDR3 is CASTTGQGWVGELFF. For the CDR3, the DNA is TGTGCCAGCACTACCGGACAGGGGTGGGTCGGGGAGCTGTTTTTT.

The chain is built from TRBV9 and TRBJ1-1; weak D call: TRBD1 (5 bases). CDR1 SGDLS and CDR2 YYNGEE come from the germline V gene. Deletions cut 0 bases from V and 0 bases from J, with 9 bases between. The CDR3 sequence is 15 residues long. The CDR3 sequence: CASSVAGGMNTEAFF. For the CDR3, the DNA is TGTGCCAGCAGCGTAGCCGGGGGAATGAACACTGAAGCTTTCTTT.

By its share, this clone is medium-sized. The chain employs TRBV18 and TRBJ2-5, with 7 bases that match TRBD1. The CDR3 is 15 residues long. The V segment lost 2 bases and the J segment 3 bases; nucleotides outside the gene matches: 6. CDR1 and CDR2 from the germline V gene are KGHSH and LQKENI. CDR3 sequence: CASSPFSGTEETQYF. The CDR3 DNA follows: TGTGCCAGCTCACCATTCTCCGGGACAGAAGAGACCCAGTACTTC.

The chain couples TRBV4-3 to TRBJ1-1; D may be TRBD1 (5 bases). There are 15 residues in the CDR3. Trimming removed 0 bases at V and 3 bases at J, with 11 bases between. The germline CDR1 and CDR2 sequences are LGHNA and YSLEER. The CDR3 DNA follows: TGCGCCAGCAGCCAAGACATGGGGCAATACACTGAAGCTTTCTTT. Amino acids: CASSQDMGQYTEAFF.

The chain joins TRBV18 to TRBJ2-1; 12 bases fit TRBD2. In germline, CDR1 is KGHSH, CDR2 LQKENI. The CDR3 covers 14 residues. The trim removed 5 bases at V and 7 bases at J, leaving 3 bases unmatched. CDR3 DNA sequence: TGTGCCAGCTCATCGGGGACTAGCGGGAATGAGCAGTTCTTC. It is translated as CASSSGTSGNEQFF.

CDR3 coding DNA: TGTGCCAGCGAGGACAGGGACACCGGGGAGCTGTTTTTT. It yields the protein CASEDRDTGELFF. The chain joins TRBV11-1 to TRBJ2-2, with 8 bases lining up with TRBD1. The CDR3 runs 13 residues. V was clipped by 8 bases and J by 3 bases; unmatched bases: 2. Germline loops: CDR1 SGHAT, CDR2 FQDESV (reference sequence).

The J gene is TRBJ2-5, the V gene TRBV4-3, with TRBD2 matching 9 bases. The CDR3 totals 15 residues. Losses at the gene ends were 1 base for V and 2 bases for J; bases not matched to a gene: 2. Per the germline V gene, CDR1 is LGHNA and CDR2 is YSLEER. This CDR3 reads CASSQGLAVQETQYF. The CDR3 DNA is TGCGCCAGCAGCCAAGGACTAGCGGTACAAGAGACCCAGTACTTC.

The chain links TRBV5-4 to TRBJ2-7; 7 nucleotides match TRBD2. The CDR3 is made up of 14 amino acids. J was trimmed by 4 bases and V by 0 bases; bases with no gene match: 4. Germline V lookup: CDR1 SGHNT, CDR2 YYREEE (reference sequence). The CDR3 sequence is CASSLGGRVYEQYF. The DNA for the CDR3 is TGTGCCAGCAGCTTGGGTGGGAGGGTATACGAGCAGTACTTC.

CDR3 in amino acids: CASSFPGGGNEKLFF. The CDR3 nucleotides are TGTGCCAGCAGTTTCCCGGGGGGAGGTAATGAAAAACTGTTTTTT. The gene calls are TRBV28 and TRBJ1-4; a possible D gene is TRBD1 (5 bases). The CDR3 spans 15 residues. The germline V and J ends were trimmed by 3 bases and 4 bases, with 12 bases remaining between them. CDR1 and CDR2 from the germline V gene are MDHEN and SYDVKM.

This chain links TRBV5-1 with TRBJ1-3, with D hard to call. CDR1 is SGHRS and CDR2 is YFSETQ in the germline V gene. The CDR3 runs 14 residues. V gave up 0 bases and J gave up 8 bases, with 12 bases separating them. This CDR3 reads CASSLGAAEDTIYF. CDR3 coding DNA: TGCGCCAGCAGCTTGGGGGCAGCCGAAGACACCATATATTTT.

This clone was found once. The chain recombines TRBV4-3 with TRBJ2-1; 7 nucleotides line up with TRBD1. The ends lost 1 base at V and 0 bases at J; junction bases unmatched: 9. The CDR3 runs 18 residues. The germline V gene has CDR1 LGHNA and CDR2 YSLEER. DNA of the CDR3: TGCGCCAGCAGCCAAGGATACAGGGGCCTGAGCTCCTACAATGAGCAGTTCTTC. Encoded protein: CASSQGYRGLSSYNEQFF.

The V call is TRBV9, the J call TRBJ2-1; TRBD2 might be the D (7 bases). Per the germline V gene, CDR1 is SGDLS and CDR2 is YYNGEE. V lost 0 bases, J lost 4 bases, and 14 bases lay in between. This CDR3 is 16 amino acids long. The CDR3 bases are TGTGCCAGCAGCGTAGGGGGGAGGGGGTTTTACAATGAGCAGTTCTTC. It encodes CASSVGGRGFYNEQFF.

This rearrangement joins TRBV11-2 to TRBJ2-1; 7 bases match TRBD2. V lost 2 bases, J lost 3 bases, and 7 bases stayed unmatched. The CDR3 extends over 16 amino acids. Germline V lookup: CDR1 SGHAT, CDR2 FQNNGV. Here the CDR3 DNA reads TGTGCCAGCAGCTTACCCGGTGGACTAGTCTACAATGAGCAGTTCTTC. Encoded protein: CASSLPGGLVYNEQFF.

V gene TRBV6-5 combines with J gene TRBJ2-7; D perhaps matches TRBD2 (7 bases). Per germline, CDR1 MNHEY and CDR2 SVGAGI. Trimming took 0 bases from V and 2 from J, leaving 11 bases between them. This CDR3 is built from 15 residues. In DNA form, the CDR3 reads TGTGCCAGCAGTTACTCGGGGGGGCAAACCTACGAGCAGTACTTC. This encodes CASSYSGGQTYEQYF.